This T cell receptor (beta chain) was sequenced in a study of CD8 T cells in Susac syndrome. Study overall: The sequenced Susac syndrome patients comprised six with active disease and about 8 in remission. Regarding the study as a whole: The authors found around 17 Susac-specific public clones in total CD8+ repertoires and a few in CD8+ TEMRA repertoires.

The CDR3 runs to 16 residues. The V and J ends lost 3 bases and 5 bases respectively, with 17 bases between them. Germline CDR1 MGHRA, CDR2 YSYEKL. Reverse transcription of roughly 0.5 to 1 ug RNA was performed with random hexamers. Each CDR3 protein gets one entry after TCRdb re-called the immunoSEQ multiplex PCR reads with MiXCR. The sample has about 100,000 distinct CDR3 sequences, about 96% seen once. TCR beta sequencing covered blood CD8+ and CD4+ T cells. In contrast to the negatively isolated CD8+ and CD4+ T cells, TEMRA cells were FACS-enriched. Concerning this clonotype itself: Its antigen remains unidentified.

V usage is TRBV4-1 and J usage is TRBJ2-1; D could derive from TRBD1 or TRBD2 (6 bases each). Sequencing used CD8+ T cells from PBMCs. The receptor comes from a human donor with Susac syndrome. The chain's CDR3 is CASSHRQEGWNNEQFF. CDR3 sequence (DNA): TGCGCCAGCAGCCACCGACAGGAGGGTTGGAACAATGAGCAGTTCTTC.